This T cell receptor beta chain was found in a study of blood T cell repertoires in COVID-19. Study as a whole: Whether acute or convalescent, the COVID-19 samples came from the United States, Italy and Spain. The cDNA or gDNA used as material had been derived from T cells, B-cell-depleted T cells, or PBMCs.

Germline CDR1 LNHDA, CDR2 SQIVND (reference sequence). V was clipped by 5 bases and J by 6 bases, with 15 bases between them. This CDR3 contains 14 residues. As processed by the authors: How many nucleated cells were present was estimated from reference gene primer amplification. TCRdb's table, derived via immunoSEQ multiplex PCR, lists solely in-frame clones and lacks some. The V and J calls and clone size are taken from that table; D and trimming were inferred from the DNA. The sample holds about 110,000 clones, about 90% seen once. The receptor was isolated from a human donor in a cohort sampled during active COVID-19. Source material: peripheral blood. The rearrangement joins TRBV19 to TRBJ2-3; D is unclear. CDR3 DNA: TGTGCCAGTAGTGTTGGTCTACGAGCGGATACGCAGTATTTT. Protein sequence: CASSVGLRADTQYF.